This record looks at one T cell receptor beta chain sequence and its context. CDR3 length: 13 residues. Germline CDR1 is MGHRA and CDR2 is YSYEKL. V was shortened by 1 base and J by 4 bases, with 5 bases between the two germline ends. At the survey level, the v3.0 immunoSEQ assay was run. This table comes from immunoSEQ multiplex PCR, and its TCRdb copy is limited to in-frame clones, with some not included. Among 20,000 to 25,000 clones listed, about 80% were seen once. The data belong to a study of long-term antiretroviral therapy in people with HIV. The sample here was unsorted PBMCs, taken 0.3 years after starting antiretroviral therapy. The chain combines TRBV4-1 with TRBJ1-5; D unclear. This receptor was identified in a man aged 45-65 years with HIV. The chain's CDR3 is CASSQVQNQPQHF. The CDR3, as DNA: TGCGCCAGCAGCCAAGTCCAGAATCAGCCCCAGCATTTT.